This T cell receptor (beta chain) originates from a study of blood T cells in healthy people across ages. Broader study findings: Percentage of naive T cells showed a strong correlation with TCR beta diversity.

This clonotype was detected only a few times. Its cognate antigen is unknown. A sample-barcoded 5' primer and a J-beta primer mix were used in a second PCR of roughly 7 to 12 cycles. Each of the samples gave a minimum of 3 million paired-end reads that contained CDR3. One entry per CDR3 protein, called by TCRdb with MiXCR from the 5' RACE reads. This sample yields 700,000 to 800,000 distinct CDR3 sequences, of which about 42% are seen a single time; about 20% belongs to the top ten. With V trimmed by 7 bases and J by 1 base, 8 bases remained unmatched. Germline loops: CDR1 SQVTM, CDR2 ANQGSEA. There are 15 residues in the CDR3.

The chain has TRBV29-1 and TRBJ1-1, with TRBD1 matching 11 bases. This receptor was identified in a woman aged 55-70 years in good health. The material sequenced was blood. The CDR3 DNA reads as TGCAGCGCCCGGACAGGGGGCAATAAGAACACTGAAGCTTTCTTT. Translated, it gives CSARTGGNKNTEAFF.